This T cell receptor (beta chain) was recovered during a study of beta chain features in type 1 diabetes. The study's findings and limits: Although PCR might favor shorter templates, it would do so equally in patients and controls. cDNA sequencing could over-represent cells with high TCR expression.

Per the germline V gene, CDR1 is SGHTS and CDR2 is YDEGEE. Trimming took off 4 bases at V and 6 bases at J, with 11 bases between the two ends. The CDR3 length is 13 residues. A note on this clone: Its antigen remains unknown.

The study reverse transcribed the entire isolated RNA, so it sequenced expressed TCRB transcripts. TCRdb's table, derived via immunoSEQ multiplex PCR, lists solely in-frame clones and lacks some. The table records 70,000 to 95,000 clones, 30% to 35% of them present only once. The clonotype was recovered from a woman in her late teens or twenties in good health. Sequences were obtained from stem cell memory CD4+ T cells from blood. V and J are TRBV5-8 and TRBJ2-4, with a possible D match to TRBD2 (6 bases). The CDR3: CASSPLGGNIQYF. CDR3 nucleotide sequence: TGTGCCAGCAGCCCCCTCGGGGGAAACATTCAGTACTTC.